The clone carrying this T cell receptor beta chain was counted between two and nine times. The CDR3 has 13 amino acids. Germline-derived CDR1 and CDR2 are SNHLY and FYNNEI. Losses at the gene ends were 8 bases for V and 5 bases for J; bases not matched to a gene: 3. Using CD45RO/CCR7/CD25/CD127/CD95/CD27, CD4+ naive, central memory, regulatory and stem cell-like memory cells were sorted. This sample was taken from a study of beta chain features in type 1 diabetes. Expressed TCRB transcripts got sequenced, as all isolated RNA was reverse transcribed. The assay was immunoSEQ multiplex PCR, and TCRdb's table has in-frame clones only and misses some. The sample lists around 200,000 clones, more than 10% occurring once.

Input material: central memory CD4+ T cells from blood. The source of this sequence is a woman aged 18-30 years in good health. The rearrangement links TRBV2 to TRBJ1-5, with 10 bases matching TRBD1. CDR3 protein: CASGGTGDQPQHF. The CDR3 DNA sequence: TGTGCCAGCGGGGGGACAGGGGATCAGCCCCAGCATTTT. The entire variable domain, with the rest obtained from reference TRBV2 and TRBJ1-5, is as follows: EPEVTQTPSHQVTQMGQEVILRCVPISNHLYFYWYRQILGQKVEFLVSFYNNEISEKSEIFDDQFSVERPDGSNFTLKIRSTKLEDSAMYFCASGGTGDQPQHFGDGTRLSIL.